Shown below are 30 T cell receptor beta chains from a single sample sequenced in a study of blood T cell repertoires in COVID-19. The data were produced by immunoSEQ multiplex PCR, yet TCRdb's version contains in-frame clones alone and is incomplete. The sample gives approximately 350,000 clones, more than 75% of which show up once; roughly 3.4% is in the top ten. The specimen was peripheral blood. All receptors derive from a woman between 18 and 30 years old who had recovered from COVID-19.

V and J are TRBV7-9 and TRBJ2-1, with 8 bases that match TRBD2. There are 13 residues in the CDR3. The germline gives CDR1 SEHNR, CDR2 FQNEAQ (reference sequence). V lost 7 bases, J lost 7 bases, and 6 bases stayed unmatched. The CDR3 loop is CASTQRENNEQFF. The CDR3 nucleotides are TGTGCCAGCACCCAGCGGGAGAATAATGAGCAGTTCTTC.

J is TRBJ2-3 and V is TRBV10-2; 10 bases map to TRBD1. The CDR3 spans 11 residues. Trimming at V came to 6 bases and at J to 14 bases, leaving 5 bases not matched to a gene. Germline loops: CDR1 WSHSY, CDR2 SAAADI. In DNA form, the CDR3 reads TGCGCCAGCAGCCCGGGACAGGGGCTGTATTTT. Its translation is CASSPGQGLYF.

The chain combines TRBV2 with TRBJ2-7; 7 bases align to TRBD1. J gave up 3 bases and V 9 bases, and 8 bases lay outside the gene matches. Germline loops: CDR1 SNHLY, CDR2 FYNNEI. The CDR3 spans 13 residues. CDR3 region: CASYRDRNYEQYV. The CDR3 nucleotides read TGTGCCAGTTACCGGGACAGAAACTACGAGCAGTACGTC.

The chain has TRBV12-5 and TRBJ2-1; D assignment may be TRBD1 or TRBD2 (9 bases each). Per germline, CDR1 LGHNT and CDR2 FRNRAP. The V gene lost 1 base and the J gene lost 8 bases, with 33 bases spanning the gap. This CDR3 region has 21 residues. This CDR3 is CASGLAHPGQGLAGGWYEQFF. The CDR3 bases are TGTGCTAGTGGTTTGGCCCATCCGGGACAGGGTTTGGCGGGAGGGTGGTATGAGCAGTTCTTC. The full variable domain, completed using reference TRBV12-5 and TRBJ2-1, is DARVTQTPRHKVTEMGQEVTMRCQPILGHNTVFWYRQTMMQGLELLAYFRNRAPLDDSGMPKDRFSAEMPDATLATLKIQPSEPRDSAVYFCASGLAHPGQGLAGGWYEQFFGPGTRLTVL.

The chain combines TRBV7-2 with TRBJ2-5; D uncertain. Trimming stripped 5 bases from V and 5 bases from J, with 18 bases between. Looked up from germline, CDR1 is SGHTA and CDR2 is FQGNSA. The CDR3 extends over 15 amino acids. The CDR3 here is CASSPLAPVLETQYF. The CDR3 DNA is TGTGCCAGCAGCCCCTTAGCTCCAGTTCTGGAGACCCAGTACTTC.

This clone has a single count. The chain joins TRBV10-1 to TRBJ1-1; TRBD1 might be the D (5 bases). Trimming cost V 6 bases and J 1 base, with 18 bases left between them. CDR3 size: 16 residues. Germline V gene lookup returns CDR1 WNHNN and CDR2 SYGVQD (reference sequence). The CDR3 protein is CASREKLTVQNTEAFF. The CDR3 bases are TGCGCCAGCAGAGAGAAGTTGACAGTCCAGAACACTGAAGCTTTCTTT.

The V and J genes are TRBV29-1 and TRBJ1-2; 9 nucleotides agree with TRBD1. J gave up 0 bases and V 5 bases, and 4 bases lay outside the gene matches. CDR1 SQVTM and CDR2 ANQGSEA come from the germline V gene. This CDR3 has 14 residues. CDR3 loop: CSVYRDRANYGYTF. In DNA form, the CDR3 reads TGCAGCGTTTACCGGGACAGGGCTAACTATGGCTACACCTTC.

J is TRBJ1-1 and V is TRBV4-1; TRBD1 matches at 9 bases. Germline lookup yields CDR1 MGHRA and CDR2 YSYEKL. The CDR3 is 13 amino acids. Trimming took 4 bases from V and 5 from J; bases not matched to a gene: 2. CDR3 DNA: TGCGCCAGCAGCCGGGACAGGGTTACTGAAGCTTTCTTT. Its translation is CASSRDRVTEAFF.

This chain links TRBV2 with TRBJ1-2; TRBD1 matches 7 bases. V lost 3 bases, J lost 2 bases, and 9 bases stayed unmatched. The germline gives CDR1 SNHLY, CDR2 FYNNEI. The CDR3 loop spans 16 amino acids. In DNA form, the CDR3 reads TGTGCCAGCAGTGACCGGACAGGCCGCGGGAACTATGGCTACACCTTC. It translates to CASSDRTGRGNYGYTF.

The chain has TRBV18 and TRBJ1-6; D not certain. Trimming pared 0 bases from V and 9 bases from J, leaving 18 bases between. The germline V gene encodes CDR1 KGHSH and CDR2 LQKENI. The CDR3 is 17 residues long. CDR3 DNA sequence: TGTGCCAGCTCACCACCAAATGTACAGACCGCATTTTCACCCCTCCACTTT. It translates to CASSPPNVQTAFSPLHF. Full variable domain (outside the CDR3, taken from reference TRBV18 and TRBJ1-6): NAGVMQNPRHLVRRRGQEARLRCSPMKGHSHVYWYRQLPEEGLKFMVYLQKENIIDESGMPKERFSAEFPKEGPSILRIQQVVRGDSAAYFCASSPPNVQTAFSPLHFGNGTRLTVT.

The chain has TRBV4-3 and TRBJ2-2; possibly TRBD1 for D (8 bases). V was cut by 5 bases and J by 3 bases, with 19 bases left in between. The CDR3 totals 17 residues. The V gene's germline CDR1 is LGHNA and CDR2 YSLEER. Written as DNA, the CDR3 is TGCGCCAGCAGCTTGGACAGGGAGGGTTGGCACACCGGGGAGCTGTTTTTT. The encoded protein is CASSLDREGWHTGELFF.

The J gene is TRBJ1-4, the V gene TRBV15; maybe TRBD1 (5 bases). CDR3 length: 17 residues. V was clipped by 4 bases and J by 3 bases, with 18 bases between them. From germline, CDR1 is LNHNV and CDR2 YYDKDF (reference sequence). The CDR3 sequence: CATSKPVPGNSNEKLFF. The DNA of the CDR3 is TGTGCCACCAGCAAACCAGTACCAGGGAACTCTAATGAAAAACTGTTTTTT.

This sequence joins TRBV6-1 and TRBJ2-1, with 11 bases matching TRBD2. This CDR3 region has 15 residues. Germline V CDR1 and CDR2: MNHNS, SASEGT. V dropped 3 bases and J dropped 5; count of bases not matched to a gene: 3. The CDR3, as DNA: TGTGCCAGCAGTGAGGGACTAGCGGAGGACAATGAGCAGTTCTTC. Protein: CASSEGLAEDNEQFF.

J is TRBJ2-5 and V is TRBV11-3; D remains unclear. Between the trimmed V and J ends, which lost 5 bases and 3 bases, there was a span of 10 bases. The CDR3 covers 13 residues. The germline V gene encodes CDR1 SGHNT and CDR2 YENEEA. CDR3 sequence reads: CASSPRLKETQYF. CDR3 nucleotide sequence: TGTGCCAGCAGCCCGAGACTGAAAGAGACCCAGTACTTC.

The V and J genes are TRBV10-2 and TRBJ1-3, with D possibly matching TRBD1 (6 bases). The CDR3 has 13 amino acids. Germline CDR1 WSHSY, CDR2 SAAADI. The V gene lost 8 bases and the J gene lost 4 bases, with 12 bases spanning the gap. The CDR3: CASGATGGNTIYF. As DNA, the CDR3 is TGCGCCAGCGGAGCTACAGGGGGAAACACCATATATTTT.

The chain couples TRBV10-2 to TRBJ2-1; 7 bases map to TRBD2. V was clipped by 4 bases and J by 8 bases; unmatched bases: 8. Germline V gene lookup returns CDR1 WSHSY and CDR2 SAAADI. There are 14 residues in the CDR3. This CDR3 reads CASSVQAGEYEQFF. The CDR3, as DNA: TGCGCCAGCAGTGTTCAGGCGGGAGAGTATGAGCAGTTCTTC.

The chain uses TRBV9 and TRBJ1-2; 7 positions match TRBD1. This CDR3 has 15 amino acids. CDR1 and CDR2 (germline): SGDLS, YYNGEE. Germline trimming cut 6 bases from V and 9 bases from J; bases unmatched to any gene: 17. DNA of the CDR3: TGTGCCAGCACCGAGGGGGCGGGGCAGGGGCGCAGCTACACCTTC. As protein: CASTEGAGQGRSYTF.

The chain has TRBV11-3 and TRBJ1-4, with a tentative D call TRBD1 (6 bases). V was trimmed by 5 bases and J by 0 bases, leaving 13 bases between them. This CDR3 spans 16 amino acids. Per germline, CDR1 SGHNT and CDR2 YENEEA. The CDR3 loop is CASSPGGHATNEKLFF. The CDR3 nucleotides read TGTGCCAGCAGCCCGGGGGGGCATGCAACTAATGAAAAACTGTTTTTT.

The table lists this clone with a count of one. The V gene is TRBV11-3, the J gene TRBJ2-2; the match to TRBD2 covers 7 bases. The ends lost 5 bases at V and 8 bases at J; junction bases unmatched: 8. The germline V gene encodes CDR1 SGHNT and CDR2 YENEEA. The CDR3 totals 14 residues. The CDR3 DNA reads TGTGCCAGCAGCGGGGCTAGCGGAAGGGGGGAGCTGTTTTTT. Its translation is CASSGASGRGELFF.

The V and J genes are TRBV5-8 and TRBJ2-3, with D possibly TRBD2 on 6 matching bases. The V gene lost 0 bases and the J gene lost 1 base, with 9 bases spanning the gap. Germline V CDR1 and CDR2: SGHTS, YDEGEE. The CDR3 consists of 15 residues. CDR3 DNA: TGTGCCAGCAGCTTGGAAATAGCGGGCACAGATACGCAGTATTTT. This codes for CASSLEIAGTDTQYF. Drawing the rest from reference TRBV5-8 and TRBJ2-3, the complete variable domain is EAGVTQSPTHLIKTRGQQATLRCSPISGHTSVYWYQQALGLGLQFLLWYDEGEERNRGNFPPRFSGRQFPNYSSELNVNALELEDSALYLCASSLEIAGTDTQYFGPGTRLTVL.

CDR3 DNA: TGCGCCAGCAGCCAATCTAACGGTGAGCAGTTCTTC. Residues: CASSQSNGEQFF. This chain links TRBV4-1 with TRBJ2-1; D unresolved. The CDR3 totals 12 residues. The V end was cut by 2 bases, the J end by 9 bases, with 8 bases between. In germline, CDR1 is MGHRA, CDR2 YSYEKL.

The genes are TRBV5-6 and TRBJ2-3; 12 positions agree with TRBD2. This CDR3 has 18 amino acids. V shed 3 bases, J shed 1 base, and the junction held 9 bases outside the gene matches. Germline V gene sequence: CDR1 SGHDT, CDR2 YYEEEE. The CDR3 here is CASSYTSGRILGTDTQYF. The CDR3 DNA sequence: TGTGCCAGCAGCTACACTAGCGGGAGGATTTTAGGCACAGATACGCAGTATTTT. The variable domain in full, completed from reference TRBV5-6 and TRBJ2-3, reads DAGVTQSPTHLIKTRGQQVTLRCSPKSGHDTVSWYQQALGQGPQFIFQYYEEEERQRGNFPDRFSGHQFPNYSSELNVNALLLGDSALYLCASSYTSGRILGTDTQYFGPGTRLTVL.

CDR3: CAWNPRLYTEAFF. The DNA of the CDR3 is TGTGCCTGGAATCCGCGCCTATACACTGAAGCTTTCTTT. V and J are TRBV30 and TRBJ1-1; no reliable D call. Trimming pared 4 bases from V and 3 bases from J, leaving 12 bases between. The CDR3 contains 13 residues. Germline values: CDR1 GTSNPN, CDR2 SVGIG (reference sequence).

The V gene is TRBV6-2 or TRBV6-3, the J gene TRBJ2-7, with 9 bases identical to TRBD2. This CDR3 is 13 amino acids long. Trimming removed 9 bases from V and 4 bases from J; junction bases left unmatched: 7. The germline V gene has CDR1 MNHEY and CDR2 SVGEGT. CDR3 nucleotides: TGTGCCAGAAGCGGGAGGACTTATTACGAGCAGTACGTC. Its translation: CARSGRTYYEQYV.

This sequence joins TRBV5-6 and TRBJ2-1; 12 nucleotides agree with TRBD2. Germline V gives CDR1 SGHDT, CDR2 YYEEEE. This CDR3 is 15 amino acids long. Losses at the gene ends were 5 bases for V and 4 bases for J; bases not matched to a gene: 4. For the CDR3, the DNA is TGTGCCAGCAGGCACGGACTAGCGGGATACAATGAGCAGTTCTTC. Translated, it gives CASRHGLAGYNEQFF.

This chain joins TRBV7-6 and TRBJ2-3, with D unclear. This CDR3 spans 14 amino acids. Trimming left V 1 base short and J 1 base short, with 6 bases between. In germline, CDR1 is SGHVS, CDR2 FNYEAQ. The DNA for the CDR3 is TGTGCCAGCAGCTTAGATCCGGGCACAGATACGCAGTATTTT. Its protein is CASSLDPGTDTQYF.

The V and J genes are TRBV5-6 and TRBJ2-1; D unresolved. Germline V lookup: CDR1 SGHDT, CDR2 YYEEEE. Deletions cut 1 base from V and 0 bases from J, with 5 bases between. CDR3 length: 14 amino acids. DNA of the CDR3: TGTGCCAGCAGCTTGTTGAGCTCCTACAATGAGCAGTTCTTC. Residues: CASSLLSSYNEQFF.

This clone was recorded once. The chain couples TRBV7-2 to TRBJ2-1, with 15 positions matching TRBD2. Germline CDR1 SGHTA, CDR2 FQGNSA. This CDR3 comprises 16 residues. The V and J ends lost 5 bases and 5 bases, in that order; junction bases with no gene match: 4. CDR3 coding DNA: TGTGCCAGCAGCCCCCGGACTAGCGGGAGGGACAATGAGCAGTTCTTC. Translating it yields CASSPRTSGRDNEQFF.

This chain links TRBV7-8 with TRBJ1-2; D is ambiguous. CDR1 is SGHVS, CDR2 FQNEAQ, per germline. The V gene lost 10 bases and the J gene lost 0 bases, with 12 bases spanning the gap. This CDR3 spans 13 amino acids. The DNA of the CDR3 is TGTGCCACCCGATGGCTTGCTAACTATGGCTACACCTTC. Translating it yields CATRWLANYGYTF.

As to this clone: The sample contains more than one DNA sequence encoding this CDR3. This chain joins TRBV6-1 and TRBJ2-5; 12 bases are shared with TRBD2. The V gene end was trimmed by 2 bases and the J gene end by 2 bases; junction bases not matched to a gene: 0. CDR1 MNHNS and CDR2 SASEGT come from the germline V gene. CDR3 size: 15 residues. The CDR3 nucleotides read TGTGCCAGCAGTGAACTAGCGGGAGGGCAAGAGACCCAGTACTTC. Translation gives CASSELAGGQETQYF.